This T cell receptor beta chain was captured by sequencing in a study of tumor and adjacent non-tumor tissue in lung cancer. Study summary: The cohort had 12 adenocarcinoma, 2 squamous cell and 1 small cell patients. On average, productive TCRbeta reads reached some 4.4 million per sample.

Of note for this clonotype: Its specificity is unknown. Since the CDR3 does not end with the conserved phenylalanine or tryptophan, this likely comes from a read error.

Whole-study findings and limits: Compared with tumor, normal lung showed significantly lower TCR diversity. Tumor repertoires had a smaller top 100 clone share than normal lung.

RNA was extracted from bulk tissue without any cell sorting. More than 3 cm separated this lung sample from the edge of the tumor. Germline-derived CDR1 and CDR2 are SQVTM and ANQGSEA. V lost 5 bases and J 0 bases, leaving 18 bases between the germline ends. The length of the CDR3 is 16 residues. TCRbeta libraries were built with three rounds of nested PCR, modified from ARM-PCR. MiXCR was run by TCRdb on the multiplex PCR reads, yielding one entry per CDR3 protein. The sample includes over 40,000 distinct CDR3 sequences, roughly three fifths of them seen just once. The V call is TRBV29-1, the J call TRBJ2-3, with D possibly matching TRBD2 (5 bases). The source material was distant non-tumor lung tissue. The TCR originated in a woman between 40 and 55 years old with non-small cell lung cancer. Here the CDR3 DNA reads TGCAGCGTTTCGAGGGTGGCCAGATATAGCACAGATACGCAGTATCTT. Encoded protein: CSVSRVARYSTDTQYL.